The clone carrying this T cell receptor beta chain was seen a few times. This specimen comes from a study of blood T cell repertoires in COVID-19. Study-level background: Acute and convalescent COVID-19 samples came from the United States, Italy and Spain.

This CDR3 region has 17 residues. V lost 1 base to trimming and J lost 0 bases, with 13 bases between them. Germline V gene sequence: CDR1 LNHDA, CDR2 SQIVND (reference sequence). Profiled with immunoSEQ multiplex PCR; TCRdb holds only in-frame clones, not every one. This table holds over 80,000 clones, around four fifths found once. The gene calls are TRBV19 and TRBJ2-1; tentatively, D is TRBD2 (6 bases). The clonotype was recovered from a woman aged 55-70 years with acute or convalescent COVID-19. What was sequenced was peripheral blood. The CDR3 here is CASSIGLDGSSYNEQFF. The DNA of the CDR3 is TGTGCCAGTAGTATAGGACTAGACGGGAGCTCCTACAATGAGCAGTTCTTC.